A single sample is the source of the 14 T cell receptor beta chains below, sequenced in a study of cytomegalovirus exposure and HLA in healthy donors. Vbeta (60) and Jbeta (13) primers were used in the PCR. Only in-frame clones appear in the TCRdb table, and some are missing; sequencing was by immunoSEQ multiplex PCR. The repertoire includes 100,000 to 150,000 clones, 80% of them detected once, and less than 3% sits in the top ten. The specimen sequenced was PBMCs. The source is a man aged 30-40 years in good health and CMV-seronegative.

J is TRBJ1-1 and V is TRBV7-2, with D perhaps matching TRBD1 (5 bases). V dropped 3 bases and J dropped 7 bases, with 12 bases sitting between them. The CDR3 covers 13 residues. The V gene's germline CDR1 is SGHTA and CDR2 FQGNSA. CDR3 nucleotides: TGTGCCAGCAGCTTGTACAGGCAGAGTGAAGCTTTCTTT. Encoded protein: CASSLYRQSEAFF.

The DNA for the CDR3 is TGTGCCAGCACCGAAGAGTTCGGGGAAACCTTATCTGGGGCCAACGTCCTGACTTTC. It yields the protein CASTEEFGETLSGANVLTF. The chain couples TRBV7-9 to TRBJ2-6, with a tentative D call TRBD2 (5 bases). The germline CDR1 and CDR2 sequences are SEHNR and FQNEAQ (reference sequence). V lost 7 bases and J lost 1, with 23 bases in between. The CDR3 covers 19 residues.

The V and J genes are TRBV5-5 and TRBJ2-2; D remains ambiguous. This CDR3 has 18 residues. Germline V lookup: CDR1 SGHKS, CDR2 YYEKEE (reference sequence). The ends were cut back, 1 base at V and 5 bases at J, with 21 bases in the middle. The CDR3 loop is CASSLSPASVGRTGELFF. CDR3 DNA: TGTGCCAGCAGCTTGAGTCCGGCGAGCGTAGGAAGAACCGGGGAGCTGTTTTTT.

The chain employs TRBV7-2 and TRBJ1-1; 8 bases are shared with TRBD1. The CDR3 has 16 residues. Trimming cost V 1 base and J 6 bases; bases outside gene matches: 10. Germline V gene lookup returns CDR1 SGHTA and CDR2 FQGNSA. CDR3 nucleotide sequence: TGTGCCAGCAGCTTAGGGACAGGGACGTTAAGCGCTGAAGCTTTCTTT. Translation: CASSLGTGTLSAEAFF.

This chain connects TRBV6-1 to TRBJ2-3; 12 bases agree with TRBD2. The CDR3 sequence is 15 residues long. CDR1 and CDR2 (germline): MNHNS, SASEGT. After removal of 5 bases from V and 5 bases from J, the junction contained 5 bases not matched to a gene. CDR3 coding DNA: TGTGCCAGCAGTCTAGCGGGAGGGCAGGGAGATACGCAGTATTTT. This translates into CASSLAGGQGDTQYF.

This clone has a handful of counts. The V call is TRBV10-1, the J call TRBJ1-1; D unclear. The V end was cut by 5 bases, the J end by 5 bases, with 9 bases between. The germline V gene has CDR1 WNHNN and CDR2 SYGVQD (reference sequence). This CDR3 is 12 amino acids long. CDR3 region: CASSNGETEAFF. In DNA form, the CDR3 reads TGCGCCAGCAGTAACGGTGAGACTGAAGCTTTCTTT.

In its sample, this clone was seen once. The chain joins TRBV2 to TRBJ1-1; unclear D gene. Trimming pared 4 bases from V and 11 bases from J, leaving 11 bases between. Per germline, CDR1 SNHLY and CDR2 FYNNEI. The CDR3 runs to 11 residues. In DNA, the CDR3 is TGTGCCAGCAGTGGGCTGGTTCTGGCTTTCTTT. It is translated as CASSGLVLAFF. Supplemented by reference TRBV2 and TRBJ1-1, the full variable domain reads EPEVTQTPSHQVTQMGQEVILRCVPISNHLYFYWYRQILGQKVEFLVSFYNNEISEKSEIFDDQFSVERPDGSNFTLKIRSTKLEDSAMYFCASSGLVLAFFGQGTRLTVV.

This chain connects TRBV9 to TRBJ2-2; 10 nucleotides line up with TRBD2. CDR1 is SGDLS, CDR2 YYNGEE, per germline. The V gene end was trimmed by 2 bases and the J gene end by 6 bases; junction bases not matched to a gene: 1. The CDR3 spans 14 residues. The CDR3 loop is CASSVLAGAGELFF. The CDR3 DNA sequence: TGTGCCAGCAGCGTGCTAGCGGGGGCCGGGGAGCTGTTTTTT. The full variable domain, its missing parts supplied by reference TRBV9 and TRBJ2-2, is DSGVTQTPKHLITATGQRVTLRCSPRSGDLSVYWYQQSLDQGLQFLIQYYNGEERAKGNILERFSAQQFPDLHSELNLSSLELGDSALYFCASSVLAGAGELFFGEGSRLTVL.

J is TRBJ2-2 and V is TRBV11-3, with 15 bases lining up with TRBD2. V trimming: 5 bases; J trimming: 1 base; junction bases outside the gene matches: 8. CDR3 length equals 19 residues. Germline V CDR1 and CDR2: SGHNT, YENEEA. The CDR3 region is CASSIGLAGGPGNTGELFF. DNA for the CDR3: TGTGCCAGCAGCATCGGACTAGCGGGAGGGCCAGGGAACACCGGGGAGCTGTTTTTT.

Concerning this clone: Because the CDR3's place on the DNA is in doubt, the DNA is left out and the CDR3 is given as listed by TCRdb. The J gene is TRBJ1-3, the V gene TRBV28; TRBD1, the D gene given by the table, was not confirmed from the DNA. CDR1 is MDHEN, CDR2 SYDVKM, per germline. The CDR3 is 21 residues long, ends included. The chain's CDR3 is CASSILGIGTGYPFSGNTIYF.

This clone was found once. The rearrangement links TRBV7-2 to TRBJ2-3; 8 positions agree with TRBD1. Germline CDR1 reads SGHTA; CDR2 reads FQGNSA. J was trimmed by 6 bases and V by 5 bases; bases with no gene match: 7. The CDR3 totals 14 residues. The DNA for the CDR3 is TGTGCCAGCAGCCTGACAGGGGTCAGGGATACGCAGTATTTT. Amino acids: CASSLTGVRDTQYF.

The table lists this clone with a count of one. The rearrangement joins TRBV28 to TRBJ1-5; perhaps TRBD1 as D (6 bases). Trimming stripped 8 bases from V and 0 bases from J, with 14 bases between. This CDR3 has 15 residues. In germline, CDR1 is MDHEN, CDR2 SYDVKM. CDR3 nucleotide sequence: TGTGCCAGCCGCGAACCCAGGGGTAGCAATCAGCCCCAGCATTTT. Its protein is CASREPRGSNQPQHF.

The rearrangement links TRBV19 to TRBJ2-7; TRBD2 might be the D (6 bases). V was shortened by 0 bases and J by 3 bases, with 9 bases between the two germline ends. CDR3 size: 14 residues. Germline assignment: CDR1 LNHDA and CDR2 SQIVND (reference sequence). CDR3 coding DNA: TGTGCCAGTAGTATAGACGCGGGAAACTACGAGCAGTACTTC. Protein sequence: CASSIDAGNYEQYF.

The chain recombines TRBV27 with TRBJ2-7, with 10 nucleotides matching TRBD1. The junction had 7 bases not matched to a gene; V was cut back by 5 bases and J by 3 bases. Germline CDR1 is MNHEY and CDR2 is SMNVEV (reference sequence). The CDR3 is 15 residues long. CDR3 DNA: TGTGCCAGCAGTCAAAACCGGGACAGGGGCTACGAGCAGTACTTC. Its translation: CASSQNRDRGYEQYF.